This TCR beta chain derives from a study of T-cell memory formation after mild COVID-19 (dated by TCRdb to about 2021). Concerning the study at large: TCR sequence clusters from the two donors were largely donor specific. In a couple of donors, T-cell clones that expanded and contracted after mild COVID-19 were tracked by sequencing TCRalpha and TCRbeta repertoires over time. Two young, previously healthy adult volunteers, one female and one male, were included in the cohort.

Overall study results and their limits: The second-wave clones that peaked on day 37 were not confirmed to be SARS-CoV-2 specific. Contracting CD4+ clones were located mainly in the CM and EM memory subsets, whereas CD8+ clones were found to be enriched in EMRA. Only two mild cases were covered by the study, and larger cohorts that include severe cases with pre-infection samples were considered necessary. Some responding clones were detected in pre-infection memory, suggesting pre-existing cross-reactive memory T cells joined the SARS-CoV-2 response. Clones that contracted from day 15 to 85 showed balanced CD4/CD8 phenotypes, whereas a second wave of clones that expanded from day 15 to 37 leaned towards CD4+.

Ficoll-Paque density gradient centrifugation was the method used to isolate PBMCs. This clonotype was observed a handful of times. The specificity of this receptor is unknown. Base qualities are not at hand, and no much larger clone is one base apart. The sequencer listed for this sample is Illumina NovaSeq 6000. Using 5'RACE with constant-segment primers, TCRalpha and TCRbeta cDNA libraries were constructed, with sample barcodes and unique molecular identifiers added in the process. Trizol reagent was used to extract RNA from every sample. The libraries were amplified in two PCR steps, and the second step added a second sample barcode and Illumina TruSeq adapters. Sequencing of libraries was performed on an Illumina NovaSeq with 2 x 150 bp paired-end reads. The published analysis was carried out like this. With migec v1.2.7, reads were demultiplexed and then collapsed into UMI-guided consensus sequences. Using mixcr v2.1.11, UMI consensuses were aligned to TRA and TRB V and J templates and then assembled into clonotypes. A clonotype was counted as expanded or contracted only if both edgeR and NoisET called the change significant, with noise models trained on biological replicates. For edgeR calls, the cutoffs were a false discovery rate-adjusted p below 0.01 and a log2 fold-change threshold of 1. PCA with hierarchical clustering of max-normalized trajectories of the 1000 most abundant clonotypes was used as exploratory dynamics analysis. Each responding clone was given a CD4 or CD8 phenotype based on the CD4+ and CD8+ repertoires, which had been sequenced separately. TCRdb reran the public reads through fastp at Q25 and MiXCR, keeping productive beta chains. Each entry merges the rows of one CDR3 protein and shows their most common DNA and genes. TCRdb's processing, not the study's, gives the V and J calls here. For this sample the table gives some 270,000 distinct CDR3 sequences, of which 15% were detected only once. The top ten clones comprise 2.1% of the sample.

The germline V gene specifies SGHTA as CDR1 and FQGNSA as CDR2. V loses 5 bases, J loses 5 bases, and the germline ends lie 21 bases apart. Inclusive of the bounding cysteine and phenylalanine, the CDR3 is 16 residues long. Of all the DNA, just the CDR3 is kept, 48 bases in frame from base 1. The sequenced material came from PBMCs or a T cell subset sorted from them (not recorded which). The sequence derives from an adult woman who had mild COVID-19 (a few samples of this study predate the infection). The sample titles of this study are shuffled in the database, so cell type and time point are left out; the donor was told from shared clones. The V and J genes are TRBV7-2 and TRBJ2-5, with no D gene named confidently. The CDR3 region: CASSHTLPSRTETQYF. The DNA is TGTGCCAGCAGCCACACTCTCCCCTCGCGCACGGAGACCCAGTACTTC.